This TCR beta chain stems from a study of T cell repertoires in cytomegalovirus infection. From the reads, TCRdb called clonotypes with MiXCR, one entry per CDR3 protein. Here the sample spans some 500,000 distinct CDR3 sequences, approximately 40% being singletons. This clonotype is a singleton in its sample. Its antigen is unknown. Trimming cost V 0 bases and J 1 base, with 7 bases left between them. Germline assignment: CDR1 LGHNA and CDR2 YNFKEQ. The CDR3 loop spans 16 amino acids. The genes are TRBV4-2 and TRBJ1-6; D ambiguous. This receptor was identified in a human donor in good health (CMV status not recorded). Some clones in this sample may be carry-over from other donors' samples. The material was cultured PBMCs, obtained from culture after CMV antigen stimulation. The CDR3 protein is CASSQEGGSYNSPLHF. CDR3 coding DNA: TGTGCCAGCAGCCAAGAAGGAGGGTCCTATAATTCACCCCTCCACTTT.